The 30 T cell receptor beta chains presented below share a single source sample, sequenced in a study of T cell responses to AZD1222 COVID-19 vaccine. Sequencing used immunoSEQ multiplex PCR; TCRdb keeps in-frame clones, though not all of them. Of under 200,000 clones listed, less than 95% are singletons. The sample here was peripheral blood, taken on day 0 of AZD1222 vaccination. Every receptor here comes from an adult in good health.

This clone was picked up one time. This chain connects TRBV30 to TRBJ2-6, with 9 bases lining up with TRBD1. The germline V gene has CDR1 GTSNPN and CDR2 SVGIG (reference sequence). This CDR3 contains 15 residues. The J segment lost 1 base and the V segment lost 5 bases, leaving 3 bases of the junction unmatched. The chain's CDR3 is CAWGDRESGANVLTF. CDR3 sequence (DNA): TGTGCCTGGGGGGACAGGGAGTCTGGGGCCAACGTCCTGACTTTC.

Here the CDR3 reads CASSDQGISGNTIYF. The DNA of the CDR3 is TGTGCCAGCAGTGACCAGGGTATCTCTGGAAACACCATATATTTT. The chain recombines TRBV6-1 with TRBJ1-3; tentative D call: TRBD1 (5 bases). The ends were cut back, 3 bases at V and 0 bases at J, with 9 bases in the middle. The CDR3 spans 15 residues. From germline, CDR1 is MNHNS and CDR2 SASEGT.

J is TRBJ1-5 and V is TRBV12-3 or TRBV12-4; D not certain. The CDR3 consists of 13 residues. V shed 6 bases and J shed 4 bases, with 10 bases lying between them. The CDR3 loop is CASRAGRNQPQHF. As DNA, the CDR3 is TGTGCCAGCAGAGCTGGTCGAAATCAGCCCCAGCATTTT.

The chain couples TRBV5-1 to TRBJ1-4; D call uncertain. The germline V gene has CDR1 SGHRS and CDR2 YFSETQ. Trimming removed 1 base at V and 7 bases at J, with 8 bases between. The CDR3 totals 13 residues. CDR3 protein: CASSLRSAEKLFF. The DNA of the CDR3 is TGCGCCAGCAGCTTGCGCTCAGCTGAAAAACTGTTTTTT.

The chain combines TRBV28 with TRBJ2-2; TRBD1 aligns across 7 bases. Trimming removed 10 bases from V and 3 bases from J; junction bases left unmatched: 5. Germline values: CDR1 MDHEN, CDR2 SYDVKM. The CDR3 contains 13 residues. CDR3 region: CATQGVDTGELFF. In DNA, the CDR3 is TGTGCCACCCAGGGGGTAGACACCGGGGAGCTGTTTTTT.

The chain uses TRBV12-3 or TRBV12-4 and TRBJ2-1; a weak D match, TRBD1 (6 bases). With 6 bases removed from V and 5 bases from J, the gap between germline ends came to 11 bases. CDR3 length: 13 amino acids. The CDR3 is CASSSDSDNEQFF. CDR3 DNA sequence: TGTGCCAGCAGCTCGGACAGCGACAATGAGCAGTTCTTC.

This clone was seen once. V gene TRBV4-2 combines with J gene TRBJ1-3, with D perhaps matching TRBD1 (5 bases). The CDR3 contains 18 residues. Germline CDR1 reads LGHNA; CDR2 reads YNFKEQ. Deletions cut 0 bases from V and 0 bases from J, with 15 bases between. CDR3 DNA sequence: TGTGCCAGCAGCCAAGATCCTTTCCCCGGGACCTCTGGAAACACCATATATTTT. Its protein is CASSQDPFPGTSGNTIYF.

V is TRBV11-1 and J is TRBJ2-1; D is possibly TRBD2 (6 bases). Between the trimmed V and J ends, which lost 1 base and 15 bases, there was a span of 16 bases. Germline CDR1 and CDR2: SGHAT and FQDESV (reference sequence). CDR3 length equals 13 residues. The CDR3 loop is CASSLVVTGDLFF. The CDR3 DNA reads TGTGCCAGCAGCTTAGTGGTTACGGGAGATTTGTTCTTC.

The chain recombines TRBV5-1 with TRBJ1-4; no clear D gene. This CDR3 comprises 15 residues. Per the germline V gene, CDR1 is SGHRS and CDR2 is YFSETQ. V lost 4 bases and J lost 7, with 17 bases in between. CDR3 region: CASSPEGGRTEKLFF. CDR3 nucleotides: TGCGCCAGCAGCCCCGAGGGCGGGAGAACTGAAAAACTGTTTTTT. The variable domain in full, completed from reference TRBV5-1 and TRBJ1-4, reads KAGVTQTPRYLIKTRGQQVTLSCSPISGHRSVSWYQQTPGQGLQFLFEYFSETQRNKGNFPGRFSGRQFSNSRSEMNVSTLELGDSALYLCASSPEGGRTEKLFFGSGTQLSVL.

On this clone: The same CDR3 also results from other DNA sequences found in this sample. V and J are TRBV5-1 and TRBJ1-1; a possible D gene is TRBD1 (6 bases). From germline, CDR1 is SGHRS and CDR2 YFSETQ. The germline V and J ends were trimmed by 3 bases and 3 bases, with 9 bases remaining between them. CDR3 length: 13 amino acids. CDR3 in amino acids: CASSSPGDTEAFF. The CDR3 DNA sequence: TGCGCCAGCAGCTCCCCAGGGGACACTGAAGCTTTCTTT.

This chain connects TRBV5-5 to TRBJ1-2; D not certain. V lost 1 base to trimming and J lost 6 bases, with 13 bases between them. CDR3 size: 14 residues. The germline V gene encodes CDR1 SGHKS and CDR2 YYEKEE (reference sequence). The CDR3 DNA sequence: TGTGCCAGCAGCTTGAGGCACGTCGGGGATGGCTACACCTTC. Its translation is CASSLRHVGDGYTF.

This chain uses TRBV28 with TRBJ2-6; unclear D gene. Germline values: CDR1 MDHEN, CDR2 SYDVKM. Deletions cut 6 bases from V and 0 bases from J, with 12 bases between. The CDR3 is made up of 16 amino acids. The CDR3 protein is CASRTRTRSGANVLTF. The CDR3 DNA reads TGTGCCAGCAGAACCCGGACGCGCTCTGGGGCCAACGTCCTGACTTTC.

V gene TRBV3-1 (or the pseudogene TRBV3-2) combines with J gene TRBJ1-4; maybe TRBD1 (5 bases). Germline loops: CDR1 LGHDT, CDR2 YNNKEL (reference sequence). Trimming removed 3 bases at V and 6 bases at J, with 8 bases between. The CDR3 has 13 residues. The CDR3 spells CASSQRDDEKLFF. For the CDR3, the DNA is TGTGCCAGCAGCCAGAGGGACGATGAAAAACTGTTTTTT.

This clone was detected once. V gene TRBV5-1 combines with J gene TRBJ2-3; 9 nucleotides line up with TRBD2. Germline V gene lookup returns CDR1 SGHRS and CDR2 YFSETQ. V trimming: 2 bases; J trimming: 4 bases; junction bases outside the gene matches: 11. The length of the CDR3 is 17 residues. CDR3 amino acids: CASSLIITREGSDTQYF. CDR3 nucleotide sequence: TGCGCCAGCAGCTTAATTATCACGCGGGAGGGATCAGATACGCAGTATTTT.

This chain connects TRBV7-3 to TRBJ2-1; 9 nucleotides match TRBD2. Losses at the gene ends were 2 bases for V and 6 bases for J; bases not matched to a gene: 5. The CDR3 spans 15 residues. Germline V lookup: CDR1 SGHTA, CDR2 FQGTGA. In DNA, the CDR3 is TGTGCCAGCAGCTTACTAGCGGGGAACCTCAATGAGCAGTTCTTC. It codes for CASSLLAGNLNEQFF.

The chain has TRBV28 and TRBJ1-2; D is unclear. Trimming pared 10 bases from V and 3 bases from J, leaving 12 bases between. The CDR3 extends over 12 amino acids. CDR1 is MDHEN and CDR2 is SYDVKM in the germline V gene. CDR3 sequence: CATAGSYYGYTF. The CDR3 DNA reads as TGTGCCACCGCCGGGTCCTACTATGGCTACACCTTC.

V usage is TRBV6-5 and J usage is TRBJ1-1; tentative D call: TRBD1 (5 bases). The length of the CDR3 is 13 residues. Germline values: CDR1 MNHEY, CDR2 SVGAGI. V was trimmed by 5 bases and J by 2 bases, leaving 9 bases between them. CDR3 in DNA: TGTGCCAGCAGTCAGAGGGGCAACACTGAAGCTTTCTTT. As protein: CASSQRGNTEAFF.

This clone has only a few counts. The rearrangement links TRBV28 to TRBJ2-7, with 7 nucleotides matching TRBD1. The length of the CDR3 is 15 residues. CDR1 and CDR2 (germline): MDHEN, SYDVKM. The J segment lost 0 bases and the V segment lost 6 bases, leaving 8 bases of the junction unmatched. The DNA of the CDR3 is TGTGCCAGCAGGTTGACAGGGACACACTCCTACGAGCAGTACTTC. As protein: CASRLTGTHSYEQYF.

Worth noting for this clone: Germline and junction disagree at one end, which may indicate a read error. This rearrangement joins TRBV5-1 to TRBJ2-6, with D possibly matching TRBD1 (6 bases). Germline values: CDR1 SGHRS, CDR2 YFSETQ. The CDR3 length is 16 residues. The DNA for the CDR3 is TGCGCCAGCAGTTTGGGACAAACCTCTGGGGCCAACGTCCTGACTTTC. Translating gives CASSLGQTSGANVLTF.

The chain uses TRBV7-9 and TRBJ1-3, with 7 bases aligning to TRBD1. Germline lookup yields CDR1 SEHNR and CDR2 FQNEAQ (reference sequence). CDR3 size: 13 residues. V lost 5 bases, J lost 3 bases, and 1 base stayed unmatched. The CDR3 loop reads CASSRDSGNTIYF. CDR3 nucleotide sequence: TGTGCCAGCAGCAGGGACAGTGGAAACACCATATATTTT.

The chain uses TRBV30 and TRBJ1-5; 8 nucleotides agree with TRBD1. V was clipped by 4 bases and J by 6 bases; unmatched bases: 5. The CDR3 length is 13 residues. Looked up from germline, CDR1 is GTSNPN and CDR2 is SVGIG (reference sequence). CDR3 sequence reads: CAWTDRGGQPQHF. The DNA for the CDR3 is TGTGCCTGGACCGACAGGGGAGGTCAGCCCCAGCATTTT.

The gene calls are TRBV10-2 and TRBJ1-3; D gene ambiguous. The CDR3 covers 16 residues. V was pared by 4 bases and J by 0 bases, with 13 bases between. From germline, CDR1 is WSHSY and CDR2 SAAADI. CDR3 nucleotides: TGCGCCAGCAGTGTAAGCCTGGCAGTCTCTGGAAACACCATATATTTT. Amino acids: CASSVSLAVSGNTIYF.

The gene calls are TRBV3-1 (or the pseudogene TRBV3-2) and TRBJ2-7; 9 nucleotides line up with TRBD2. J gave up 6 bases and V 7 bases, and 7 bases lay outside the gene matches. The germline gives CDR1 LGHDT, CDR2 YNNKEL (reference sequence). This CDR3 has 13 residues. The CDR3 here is CASISQREAEQYF. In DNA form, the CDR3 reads TGTGCCAGCATTTCCCAGCGGGAGGCCGAGCAGTACTTC.

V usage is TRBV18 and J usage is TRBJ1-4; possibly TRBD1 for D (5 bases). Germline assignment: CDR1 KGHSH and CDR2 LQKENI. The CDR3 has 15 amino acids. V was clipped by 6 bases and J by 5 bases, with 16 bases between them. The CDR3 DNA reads TGTGCCAGCTCTCGAGCCGGGACGGAGAATGAAAAACTGTTTTTT. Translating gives CASSRAGTENEKLFF.

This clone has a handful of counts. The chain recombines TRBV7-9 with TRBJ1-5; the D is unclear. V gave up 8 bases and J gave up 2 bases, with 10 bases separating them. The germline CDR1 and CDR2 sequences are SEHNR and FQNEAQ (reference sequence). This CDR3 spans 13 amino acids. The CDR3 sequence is CASSRDGNQPQHF. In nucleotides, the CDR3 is TGTGCCAGCTCCCGTGACGGCAATCAGCCCCAGCATTTT.

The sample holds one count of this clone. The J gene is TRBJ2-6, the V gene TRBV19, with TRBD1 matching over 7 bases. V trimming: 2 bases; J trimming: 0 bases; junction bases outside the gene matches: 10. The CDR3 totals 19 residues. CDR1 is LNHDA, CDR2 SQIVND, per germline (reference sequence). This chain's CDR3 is CASSIPPRQGRSGANVLTF. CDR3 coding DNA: TGTGCCAGTAGTATACCCCCTAGACAGGGCCGCTCTGGGGCCAACGTCCTGACTTTC.

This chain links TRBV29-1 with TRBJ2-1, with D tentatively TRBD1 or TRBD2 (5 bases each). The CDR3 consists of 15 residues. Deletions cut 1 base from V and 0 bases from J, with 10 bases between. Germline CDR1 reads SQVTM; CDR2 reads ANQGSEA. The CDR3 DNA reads TGCAGCGTTGAAGGTTGGGGGACCTCCTACAATGAGCAGTTCTTC. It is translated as CSVEGWGTSYNEQFF.

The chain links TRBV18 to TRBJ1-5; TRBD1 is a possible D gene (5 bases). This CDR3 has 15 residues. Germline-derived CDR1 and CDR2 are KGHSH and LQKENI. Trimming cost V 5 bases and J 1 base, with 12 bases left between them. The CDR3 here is CASSKGAISNQPQHF. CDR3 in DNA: TGTGCCAGCTCAAAAGGGGCGATAAGCAATCAGCCCCAGCATTTT.

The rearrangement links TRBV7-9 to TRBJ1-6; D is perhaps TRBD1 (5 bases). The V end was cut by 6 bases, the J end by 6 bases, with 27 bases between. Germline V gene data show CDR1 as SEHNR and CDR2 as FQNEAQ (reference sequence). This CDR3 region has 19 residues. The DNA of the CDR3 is TGTGCCAGCAGTTTTACCGGTTTTGTGAGGGGCCATAGTAATTCACCCCTCCACTTT. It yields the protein CASSFTGFVRGHSNSPLHF.

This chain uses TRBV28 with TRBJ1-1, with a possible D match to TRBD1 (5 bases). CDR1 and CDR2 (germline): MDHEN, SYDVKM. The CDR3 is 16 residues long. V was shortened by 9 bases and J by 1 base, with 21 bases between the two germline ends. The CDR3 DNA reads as TGTGCCAGTTCACCCGTAACCGGGACGGGGAACACTGAAGCTTTCTTT. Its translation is CASSPVTGTGNTEAFF.